This T cell receptor beta chain is drawn from a study of shared clonotypes between healthy human individuals. The CDR3 loop spans 14 amino acids. CDR1 and CDR2 from the germline V gene are MGHRA and YSYEKL. V shed 1 base and J shed 4 bases, with 9 bases lying between them. In the original analysis: Junction-only immunoSEQ sequences carried no quality scores, so filtering differed. Here immunoSEQ multiplex PCR was the method, and the copy in TCRdb shows in-frame clones only, minus some. The V and J calls and clone size come from that table; D and trimming were worked out from the DNA. The repertoire holds 2 million to 2.5 million clones, 93% seen once, with 0.36% in the top ten.

The material sequenced was naive CD4+ T cells from PBMCs. Subset of the sample: CD45RA+ positively selected. The clonotype comes from a man aged 18-30 years in good health. Some clones in this sample may be carry-over from other donors' samples. V usage is TRBV4-1 and J usage is TRBJ2-3; the D call may be TRBD1 or TRBD2 (5 bases each). The DNA for the CDR3 is TGCGCCAGCAGCCAAGGCCGGGGCCCAGATACGCAGTATTTT. Amino acids: CASSQGRGPDTQYF.